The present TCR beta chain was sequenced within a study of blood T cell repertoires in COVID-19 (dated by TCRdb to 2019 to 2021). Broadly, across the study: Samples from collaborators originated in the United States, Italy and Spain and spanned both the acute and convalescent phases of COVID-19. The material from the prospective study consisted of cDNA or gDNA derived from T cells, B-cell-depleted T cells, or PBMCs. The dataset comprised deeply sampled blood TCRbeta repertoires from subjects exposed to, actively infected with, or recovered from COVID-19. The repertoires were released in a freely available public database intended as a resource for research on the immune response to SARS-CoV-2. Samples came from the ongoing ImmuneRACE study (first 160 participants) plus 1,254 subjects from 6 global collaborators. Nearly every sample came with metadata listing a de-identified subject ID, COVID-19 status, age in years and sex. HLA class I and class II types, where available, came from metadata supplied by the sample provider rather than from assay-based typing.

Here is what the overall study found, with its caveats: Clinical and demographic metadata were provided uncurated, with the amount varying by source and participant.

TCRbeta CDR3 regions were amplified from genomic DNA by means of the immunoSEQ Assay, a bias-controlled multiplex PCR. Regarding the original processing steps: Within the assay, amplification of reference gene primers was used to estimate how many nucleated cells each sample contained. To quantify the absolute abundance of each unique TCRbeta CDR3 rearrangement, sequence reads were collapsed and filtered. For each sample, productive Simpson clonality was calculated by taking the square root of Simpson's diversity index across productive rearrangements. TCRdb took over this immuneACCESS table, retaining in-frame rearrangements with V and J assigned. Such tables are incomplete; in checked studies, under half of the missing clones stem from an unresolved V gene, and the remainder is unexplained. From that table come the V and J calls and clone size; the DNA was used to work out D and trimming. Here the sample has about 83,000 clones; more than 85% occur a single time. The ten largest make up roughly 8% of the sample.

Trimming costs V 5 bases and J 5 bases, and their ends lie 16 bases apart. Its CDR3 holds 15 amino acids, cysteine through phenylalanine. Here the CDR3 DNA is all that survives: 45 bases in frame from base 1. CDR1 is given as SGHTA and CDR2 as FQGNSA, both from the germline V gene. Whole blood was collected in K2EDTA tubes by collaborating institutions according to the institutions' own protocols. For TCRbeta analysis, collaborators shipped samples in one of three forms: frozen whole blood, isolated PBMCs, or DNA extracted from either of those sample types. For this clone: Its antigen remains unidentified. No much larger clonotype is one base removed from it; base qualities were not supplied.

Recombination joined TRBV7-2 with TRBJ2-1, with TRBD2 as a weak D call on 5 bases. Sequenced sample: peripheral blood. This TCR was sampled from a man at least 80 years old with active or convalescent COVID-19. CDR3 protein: CASSTSGLGDNEQFF. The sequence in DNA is TGTGCCAGCAGCACTAGTGGGCTCGGGGACAATGAGCAGTTCTTC. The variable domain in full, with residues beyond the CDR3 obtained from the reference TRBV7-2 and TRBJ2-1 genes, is GAGVSQSPSNKVTEKGKDVELRCDPISGHTALYWYRQSLGQGLEFLIYFQGNSAPDKSGLPSDRFSAERTGGSVSTLTIQRTQQEDSAVYLCASSTSGLGDNEQFFGPGTRLTVL.